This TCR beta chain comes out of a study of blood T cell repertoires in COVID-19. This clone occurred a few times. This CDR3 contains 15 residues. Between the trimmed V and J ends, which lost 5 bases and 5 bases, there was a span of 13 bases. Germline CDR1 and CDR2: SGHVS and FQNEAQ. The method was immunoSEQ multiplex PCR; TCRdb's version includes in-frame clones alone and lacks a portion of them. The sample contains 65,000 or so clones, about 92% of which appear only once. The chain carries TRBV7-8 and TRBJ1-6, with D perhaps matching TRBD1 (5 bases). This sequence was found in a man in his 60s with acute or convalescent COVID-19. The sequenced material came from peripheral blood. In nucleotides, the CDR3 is TGTGCCAGCAGCCGCTACCGGGGGGATAATTCACCCCTCCACTTT. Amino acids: CASSRYRGDNSPLHF.